Listed here are 12 T cell receptor beta chains from one sample, sequenced in a study of T cell responses to AZD1222 COVID-19 vaccine. Profiled with immunoSEQ multiplex PCR; TCRdb holds only in-frame clones, not every one. The sample has some 87,000 clones; 75% to 90% are singletons. The sample consisted of peripheral blood, taken on day 0 of AZD1222 vaccination. All receptors derive from an adult in good health.

This rearrangement joins TRBV10-3 to TRBJ2-1; TRBD2 aligns across 8 bases. With 2 bases clipped from V and 5 bases from J, the junction kept 17 bases outside the gene matches. From germline, CDR1 is ENHRY and CDR2 SYGVKD. The CDR3 totals 19 residues. In DNA, the CDR3 is TGTGCCATCAGTGAGAGGGTAGCGGGATCTGATCGCTTAGACAATGAGCAGTTCTTC. Translation gives CAISERVAGSDRLDNEQFF.

The chain links TRBV29-1 to TRBJ1-5; 8 positions agree with TRBD1. The J segment lost 1 base and the V segment lost 6 bases, leaving 5 bases of the junction unmatched. This CDR3 spans 14 amino acids. Germline V lookup: CDR1 SQVTM, CDR2 ANQGSEA. The CDR3 is CSVRGPGSNQPQHF. In DNA, the CDR3 is TGCAGCGTCAGGGGGCCGGGGAGCAATCAGCCCCAGCATTTT. Supplemented by reference TRBV29-1 and TRBJ1-5, the full variable domain reads SAVISQKPSRDICQRGTSLTIQCQVDSQVTMMFWYRQQPGQSLTLIATANQGSEATYESGFVIDKFPISRPNLTFSTLTVSNMSPEDSSIYLCSVRGPGSNQPQHFGDGTRLSIL.

V usage is TRBV2 and J usage is TRBJ2-5; perhaps TRBD2 as D (6 bases). Per germline, CDR1 SNHLY and CDR2 FYNNEI. The CDR3 has 14 amino acids. V was pared by 5 bases and J by 1 base, with 11 bases between. The CDR3 region has the DNA TGTGCCAGCAGTTATGGGACTGGCCAAGAGACCCAGTACTTC. This gives the protein CASSYGTGQETQYF.

The chain links TRBV7-8 to TRBJ2-1; D is unclear. The CDR3 length is 10 residues. Germline lookup yields CDR1 SGHVS and CDR2 FQNEAQ. V lost 8 bases and J lost 3, with 2 bases in between. The CDR3 region is CASGYNEQFF. The CDR3 DNA is TGTGCCAGCGGCTACAATGAGCAGTTCTTC.

V gene TRBV3-1 (or the pseudogene TRBV3-2) combines with J gene TRBJ2-3, with D tentatively TRBD2 (5 bases). V was cut by 4 bases and J by 8 bases, with 13 bases left in between. The CDR3 is made up of 13 amino acids. Germline V gene lookup returns CDR1 LGHDT and CDR2 YNNKEL (reference sequence). The DNA of the CDR3 is TGTGCCAGCAGCCCTCGGGGTGGCGGTACGCAGTATTTT. Encoded protein: CASSPRGGGTQYF.

The V and J genes are TRBV28 and TRBJ2-1; 7 nucleotides agree with TRBD2. The V gene end was trimmed by 7 bases and the J gene end by 7 bases; junction bases not matched to a gene: 13. This CDR3 spans 15 amino acids. Germline loops: CDR1 MDHEN, CDR2 SYDVKM. The CDR3: CASKVGGSNRNEQFF. The CDR3 DNA follows: TGTGCCAGCAAGGTAGGCGGGAGTAACCGTAATGAGCAGTTCTTC.

V gene TRBV7-6 combines with J gene TRBJ2-3, with TRBD1 matching over 8 bases. The CDR3 is made up of 16 amino acids. The germline gives CDR1 SGHVS, CDR2 FNYEAQ. The junction had 7 bases not matched to a gene; V was cut back by 5 bases and J by 0 bases. In DNA, the CDR3 is TGTGCCAGCAGCGAAGGGACAGGACATAGCACAGATACGCAGTATTTT. Its translation: CASSEGTGHSTDTQYF.

The gene calls are TRBV7-6 and TRBJ2-7, with D possibly matching TRBD2 (6 bases). This CDR3 comprises 12 residues. The ends were cut back, 4 bases at V and 7 bases at J, with 11 bases in the middle. The V gene's germline CDR1 is SGHVS and CDR2 FNYEAQ. CDR3 bases: TGTGCCAGCAGCTCCGGGACTGGTGAGCAGTACTTC. Protein sequence: CASSSGTGEQYF.

This chain links TRBV4-1 with TRBJ2-5; 14 bases align to TRBD2. V gave up 2 bases and J gave up 4 bases; unmatched junction bases: 12. Germline CDR1 is MGHRA and CDR2 is YSYEKL. The CDR3 runs 19 residues. Here the CDR3 DNA reads TGCGCCAGCAGCCAACCGAGACTAGCGGGAGGGAAGGGGCGAGAGACCCAGTACTTC. Its translation is CASSQPRLAGGKGRETQYF.

The chain couples TRBV24-1 to TRBJ1-5; no clear D. The germline V and J ends were trimmed by 5 bases and 0 bases, with 4 bases remaining between them. The germline CDR1 and CDR2 sequences are KGHDR and SFDVKD. The CDR3 length is 13 residues. The CDR3 nucleotides are TGTGCCACCAGTGGCAATAGCAATCAGCCCCAGCATTTT. Residues: CATSGNSNQPQHF.

This chain joins TRBV5-6 and TRBJ1-4; 10 nucleotides match TRBD1. Trimming removed 2 bases from V and 8 bases from J; junction bases left unmatched: 3. CDR1 is SGHDT and CDR2 is YYEEEE in the germline V gene. This CDR3 is 14 amino acids long. Here the CDR3 reads CASSFGTGEEKLFF. For the CDR3, the DNA is TGTGCCAGCAGCTTTGGGACAGGGGAGGAAAAACTGTTTTTT.

This clone has more than one count but fewer than ten. The chain uses TRBV6-5 and TRBJ1-6, with a tentative D call TRBD1 (5 bases). The CDR3 extends over 13 amino acids. The germline V gene encodes CDR1 MNHEY and CDR2 SVGAGI. V was shortened by 4 bases and J by 7 bases, with 8 bases between the two germline ends. CDR3 coding DNA: TGTGCCAGCAGTTTTAGGGGCAATTCACCCCTCCACTTT. As protein: CASSFRGNSPLHF.